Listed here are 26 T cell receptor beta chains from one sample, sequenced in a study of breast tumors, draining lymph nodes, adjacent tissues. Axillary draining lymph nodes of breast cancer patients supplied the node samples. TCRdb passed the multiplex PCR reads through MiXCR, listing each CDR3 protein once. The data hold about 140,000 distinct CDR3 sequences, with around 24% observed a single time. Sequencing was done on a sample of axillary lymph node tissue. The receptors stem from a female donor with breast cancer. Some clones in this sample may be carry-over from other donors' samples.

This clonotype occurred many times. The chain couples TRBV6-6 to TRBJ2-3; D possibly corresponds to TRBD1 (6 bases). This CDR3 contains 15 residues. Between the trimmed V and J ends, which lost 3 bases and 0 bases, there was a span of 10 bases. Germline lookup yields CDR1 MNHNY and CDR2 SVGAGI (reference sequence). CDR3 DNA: TGTGCCAGCAGTTATCAGGACAGAAGCACAGATACGCAGTATTTT. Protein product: CASSYQDRSTDTQYF.

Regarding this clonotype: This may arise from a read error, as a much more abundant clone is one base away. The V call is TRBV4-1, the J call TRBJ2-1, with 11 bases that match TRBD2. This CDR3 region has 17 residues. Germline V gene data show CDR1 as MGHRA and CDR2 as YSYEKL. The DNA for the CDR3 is TGCGCCAGCAGCCAAGACCCGGGACTAGCGGTCTACAGTGAGCAGTTCTTC. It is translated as CASSQDPGLAVYSEQFF.

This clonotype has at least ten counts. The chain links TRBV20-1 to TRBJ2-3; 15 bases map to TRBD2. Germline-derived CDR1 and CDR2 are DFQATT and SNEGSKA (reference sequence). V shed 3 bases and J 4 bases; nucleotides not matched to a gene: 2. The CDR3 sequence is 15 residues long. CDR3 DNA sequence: TGCAGTGCTAGGGGGACTAGCGGGAGGCCAGATACGCAGTATTTT. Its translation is CSARGTSGRPDTQYF.

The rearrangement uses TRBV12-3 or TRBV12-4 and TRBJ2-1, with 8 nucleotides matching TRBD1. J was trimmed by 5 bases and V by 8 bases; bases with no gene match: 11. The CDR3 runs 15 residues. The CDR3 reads CASGETGAHNNEQFF. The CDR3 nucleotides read TGTGCCAGCGGAGAGACAGGGGCACATAACAATGAGCAGTTCTTC.

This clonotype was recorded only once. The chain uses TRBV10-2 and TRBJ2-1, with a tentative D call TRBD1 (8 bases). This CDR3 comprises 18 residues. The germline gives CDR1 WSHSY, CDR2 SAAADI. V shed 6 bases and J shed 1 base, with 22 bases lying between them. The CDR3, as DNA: TGCGCCAGCAGGGGGGGGCAGGGGGCGGGTTGGTCCTACAATGAGCAGTTCTTC. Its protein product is CASRGGQGAGWSYNEQFF.

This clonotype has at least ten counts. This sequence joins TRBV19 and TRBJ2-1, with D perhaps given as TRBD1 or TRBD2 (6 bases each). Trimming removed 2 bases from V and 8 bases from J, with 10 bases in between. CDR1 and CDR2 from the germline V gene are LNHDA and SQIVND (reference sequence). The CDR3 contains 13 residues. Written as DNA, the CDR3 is TGTGCCAGTAGTATACGGGGGCTCGATGAGCAGTTCTTC. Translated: CASSIRGLDEQFF.

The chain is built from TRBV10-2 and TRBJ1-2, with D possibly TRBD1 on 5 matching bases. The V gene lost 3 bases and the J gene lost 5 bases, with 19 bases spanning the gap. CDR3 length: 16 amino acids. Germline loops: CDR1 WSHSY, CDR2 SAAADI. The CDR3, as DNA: TGCGCCAGCAGTGAAGTCCGCGAAACAGGAGAGTATGGCTACACCTTC. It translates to CASSEVRETGEYGYTF.

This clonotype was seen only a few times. Here the CDR3 DNA reads TGTGCCAGCAGCTTAGGCTCGTCCAAAAACATTCAGTACTTC. Translation gives CASSLGSSKNIQYF. This rearrangement joins TRBV7-2 to TRBJ2-4; D is unresolved. Trimming removed 1 base from V and 2 bases from J, with 6 bases in between. This CDR3 region has 14 residues. CDR1 SGHTA and CDR2 FQGNSA come from the germline V gene.

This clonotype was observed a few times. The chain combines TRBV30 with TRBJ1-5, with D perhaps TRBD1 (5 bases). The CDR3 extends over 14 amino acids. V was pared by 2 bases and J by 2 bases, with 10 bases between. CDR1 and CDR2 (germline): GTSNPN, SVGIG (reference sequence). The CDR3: CAWSKGHGNQPQHF. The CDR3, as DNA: TGTGCCTGGAGTAAGGGGCATGGCAATCAGCCCCAGCATTTT. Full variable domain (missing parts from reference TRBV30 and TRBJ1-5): SQTIHQWPATLVQPVGSPLSLECTVEGTSNPNLYWYRQAAGRGLQLLFYSVGIGQISSEVPQNLSASRPQDRQFILSSKKLLLSDSGFYLCAWSKGHGNQPQHFGDGTRLSIL.

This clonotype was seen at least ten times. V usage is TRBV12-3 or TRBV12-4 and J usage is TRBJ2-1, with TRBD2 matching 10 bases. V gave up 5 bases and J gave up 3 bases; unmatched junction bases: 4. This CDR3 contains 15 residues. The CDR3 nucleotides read TGTGCCAGCAGTCCAAGCGGGAGGGGCTACAATGAGCAGTTCTTC. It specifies CASSPSGRGYNEQFF.

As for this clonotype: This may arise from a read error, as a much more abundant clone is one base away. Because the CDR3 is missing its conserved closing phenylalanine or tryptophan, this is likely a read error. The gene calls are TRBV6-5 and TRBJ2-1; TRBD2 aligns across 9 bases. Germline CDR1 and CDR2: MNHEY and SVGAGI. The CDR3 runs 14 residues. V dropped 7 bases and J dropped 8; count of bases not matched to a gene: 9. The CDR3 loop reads CASKVVAGDHEQFS. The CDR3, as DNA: TGTGCCAGCAAGGTGGTAGCGGGAGACCATGAGCAGTTCTCC.

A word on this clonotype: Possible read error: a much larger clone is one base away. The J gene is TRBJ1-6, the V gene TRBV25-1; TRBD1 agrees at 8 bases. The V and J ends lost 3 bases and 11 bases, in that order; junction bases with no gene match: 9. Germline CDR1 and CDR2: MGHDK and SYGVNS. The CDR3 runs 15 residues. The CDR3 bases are TGTGCCAGCAGTGATGAGCGGACAGGGTATCCACCCCTCCACTTT. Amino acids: CASSDERTGYPPLHF.

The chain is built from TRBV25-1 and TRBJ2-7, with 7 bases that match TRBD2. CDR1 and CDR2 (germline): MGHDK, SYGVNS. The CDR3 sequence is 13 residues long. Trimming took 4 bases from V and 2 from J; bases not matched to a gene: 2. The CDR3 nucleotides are TGTGCCAGCAGTGGGCGGGGGACCTACGAGCAGTACTTC. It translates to CASSGRGTYEQYF.

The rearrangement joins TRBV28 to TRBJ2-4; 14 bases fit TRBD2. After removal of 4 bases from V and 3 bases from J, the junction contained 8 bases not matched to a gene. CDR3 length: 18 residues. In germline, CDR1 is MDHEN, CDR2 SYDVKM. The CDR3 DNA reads TGTGCCAGCAGTTCGACTAGCGGGAGGGCAGGGGGCAAAAACATTCAGTACTTC. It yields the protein CASSSTSGRAGGKNIQYF.

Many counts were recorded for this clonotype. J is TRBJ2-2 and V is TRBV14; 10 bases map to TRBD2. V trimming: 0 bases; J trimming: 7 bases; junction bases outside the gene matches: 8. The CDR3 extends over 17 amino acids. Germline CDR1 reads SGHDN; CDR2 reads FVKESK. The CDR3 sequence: CASSQEPSGSWRGELFF. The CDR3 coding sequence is TGTGCCAGCAGCCAAGAGCCTAGCGGGAGTTGGCGCGGGGAGCTGTTTTTT.

CDR3 sequence reads: CASSMGPTSYEQYF. The CDR3 DNA reads TGTGCCAGTAGTATGGGCCCGACTTCCTACGAGCAGTACTTC. The chain combines TRBV19 with TRBJ2-7; D gene uncertain. Trimming cost V 3 bases and J 1 base, with 10 bases left between them. The length of the CDR3 is 14 residues. Germline values: CDR1 LNHDA, CDR2 SQIVND (reference sequence).

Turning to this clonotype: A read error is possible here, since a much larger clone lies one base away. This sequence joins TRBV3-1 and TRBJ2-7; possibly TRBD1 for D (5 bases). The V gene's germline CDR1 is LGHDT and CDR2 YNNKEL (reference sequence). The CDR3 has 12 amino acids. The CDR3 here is CASNQEGAAQYF. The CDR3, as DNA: TGTGCCAGCAACCAAGAAGGGGCAGCCCAGTACTTC.

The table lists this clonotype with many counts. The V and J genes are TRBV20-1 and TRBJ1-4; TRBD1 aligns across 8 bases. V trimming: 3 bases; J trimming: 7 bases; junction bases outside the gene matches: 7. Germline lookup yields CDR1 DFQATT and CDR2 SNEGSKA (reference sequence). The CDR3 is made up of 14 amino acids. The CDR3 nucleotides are TGCAGTGCTAGTGGGGACAGGCCGGGTGAAAAACTGTTTTTT. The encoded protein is CSASGDRPGEKLFF.

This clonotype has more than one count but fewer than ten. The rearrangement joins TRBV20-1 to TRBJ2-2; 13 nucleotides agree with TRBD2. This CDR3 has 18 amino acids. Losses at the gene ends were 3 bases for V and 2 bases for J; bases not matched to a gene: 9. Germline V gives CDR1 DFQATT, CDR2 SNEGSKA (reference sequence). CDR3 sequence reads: CSARPILAGGPNTGELFF. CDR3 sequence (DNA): TGCAGTGCTAGGCCTATACTAGCGGGAGGGCCTAACACCGGGGAGCTGTTTTTT.

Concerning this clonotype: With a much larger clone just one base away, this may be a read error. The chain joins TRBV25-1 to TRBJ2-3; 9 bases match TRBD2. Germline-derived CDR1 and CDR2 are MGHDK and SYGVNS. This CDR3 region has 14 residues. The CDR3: CASKGTSPTDTQCF. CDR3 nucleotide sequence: TGTGCCAGCAAGGGGACTAGCCCCACAGATACGCAGTGTTTT. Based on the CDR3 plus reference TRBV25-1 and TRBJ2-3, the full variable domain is EADIYQTPRYLVIGTGKKITLECSQTMGHDKMYWYQQDPGMELHLIHYSYGVNSTEKGDLSSESTVSRIRTEHFPLTLESARPSHTSQYLCASKGTSPTDTQCFGPGTRLTVL.

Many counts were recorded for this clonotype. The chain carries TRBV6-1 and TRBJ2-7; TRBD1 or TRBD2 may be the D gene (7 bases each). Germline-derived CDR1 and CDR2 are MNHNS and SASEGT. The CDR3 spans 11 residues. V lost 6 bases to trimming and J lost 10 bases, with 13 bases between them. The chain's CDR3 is CASRGGTAQYF. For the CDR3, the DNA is TGTGCCAGCAGGGGAGGGACAGCCCAGTACTTC.

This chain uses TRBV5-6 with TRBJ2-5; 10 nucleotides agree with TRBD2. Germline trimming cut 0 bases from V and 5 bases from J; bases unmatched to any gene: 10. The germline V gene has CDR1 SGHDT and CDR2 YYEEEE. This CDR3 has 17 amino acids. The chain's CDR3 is CASSLAGSGRILETQYF. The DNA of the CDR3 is TGTGCCAGCAGCTTGGCGGGTAGCGGGAGGATTTTGGAGACCCAGTACTTC.

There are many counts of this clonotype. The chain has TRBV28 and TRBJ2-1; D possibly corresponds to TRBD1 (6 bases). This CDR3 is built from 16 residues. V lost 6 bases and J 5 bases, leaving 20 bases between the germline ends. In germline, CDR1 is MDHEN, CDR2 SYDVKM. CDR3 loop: CASSVSDGRGDNEQFF. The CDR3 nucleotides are TGTGCCAGCAGCGTTTCTGATGGCAGGGGCGACAATGAGCAGTTCTTC.

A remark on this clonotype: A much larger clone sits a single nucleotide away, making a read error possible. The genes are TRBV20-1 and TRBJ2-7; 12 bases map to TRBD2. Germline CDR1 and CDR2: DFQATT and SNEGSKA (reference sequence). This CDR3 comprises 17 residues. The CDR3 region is CSARETSGRLSSYKQYF. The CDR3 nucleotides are TGCAGTGCTAGAGAGACTAGCGGGAGACTGAGCTCCTACAAGCAGTACTTC.

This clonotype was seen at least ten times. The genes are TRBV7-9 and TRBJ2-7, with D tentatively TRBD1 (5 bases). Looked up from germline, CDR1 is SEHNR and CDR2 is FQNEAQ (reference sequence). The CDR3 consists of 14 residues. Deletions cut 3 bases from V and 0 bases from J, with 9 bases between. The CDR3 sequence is CASSFVQDSYEQYF. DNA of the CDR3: TGTGCCAGCAGCTTTGTACAGGACTCCTACGAGCAGTACTTC. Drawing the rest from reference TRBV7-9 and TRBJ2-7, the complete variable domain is DTGVSQNPRHKITKRGQNVTFRCDPISEHNRLYWYRQTLGQGPEFLTYFQNEAQLEKSRLLSDRFSAERPKGSFSTLEIQRTEQGDSAMYLCASSFVQDSYEQYFGPGTRLTVT.

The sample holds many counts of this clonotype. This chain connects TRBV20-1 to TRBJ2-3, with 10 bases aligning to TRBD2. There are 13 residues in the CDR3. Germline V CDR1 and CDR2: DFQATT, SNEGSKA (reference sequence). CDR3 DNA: TGCAGCGTCAAAGGACTAGCGGTAGATACGCAGTATTTT. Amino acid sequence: CSVKGLAVDTQYF.